This TCR beta chain was profiled in a study of T cell responses to AZD1222 COVID-19 vaccine. About the study: Second-dose intervals of approximately 4 or approximately 12 weeks were pooled. Whole-study findings and limits: Sampled repertoires all dated from after the peak T cell response. Spike-specific TCR breadth rose after two AZD1222 doses, and depth rose as well. Baseline antibody screening turned up just a handful of seropositive AZD1222 recipients.

The CDR3 has 15 amino acids. The V end was cut by 4 bases, the J end by 0 bases, with 13 bases between. The germline CDR1 and CDR2 sequences are MNHEY and SVGEGT. Repertoires were generated with immunoSEQ multiplex PCR, while TCRdb's copy carries only in-frame clones and drops some. The sample yields some 130,000 clones, 85% to 90% seen once. Comments on this clone: Its specificity is not known.

The source was peripheral blood, collected on day 0 of AZD1222 vaccination. This TCR came from an adult in good health. The V call is TRBV6-2 or TRBV6-3, the J call TRBJ2-7; TRBD1 or TRBD2 may be the D gene (5 bases each). In DNA form, the CDR3 reads TGTGCCAGCAGTTCCCTGGGGGATCTCTCCTACGAGCAGTACTTC. Protein product: CASSSLGDLSYEQYF.